This entry is about one TCR beta chain. Antigen specificity is unknown. This sample was included in a study of beta chain features in type 1 diabetes. Study observations and caveats: Sampled from patients, naive, central memory and Treg TCRB repertoires appeared more similar than those sampled from healthy donors. Shorter TCRB CDR3s, moderately but significantly so, were found in Type 1 diabetes patients in all four CD4+ subsets. PCR might preferentially amplify shorter templates, equally in patients and controls. A potential influence of HLA type upon TCRB rearrangement remained unresolved herein.

Over 95% purity was reached by all sorted populations. All of the isolated RNA was reverse transcribed, so expressed TCRB transcripts were sequenced. TCRdb's copy holds only in-frame clones and misses some; the assay was immunoSEQ multiplex PCR. The table shows about 700,000 clones, with around 15% occurring only once. Input material: naive CD4+ T cells from blood. The receptor's source is a man younger than 30 with type 1 diabetes.

The CDR3 nucleotides are TGTGCCAGCAGTCTACAGGGCACAGATACGCAGTATTTT. Amino acid sequence: CASSLQGTDTQYF. The chain joins TRBV6-1 to TRBJ2-3, with a tentative D call TRBD1 (5 bases). Trimming took off 5 bases at V and 1 base at J, with 7 bases between the two ends. This CDR3 has 13 amino acids. Germline values: CDR1 MNHNS, CDR2 SASEGT.